What follows are 13 T cell receptor beta chains derived from one specimen sequenced in a study of type 1 and type 2 diabetes patients. PCR was run on genomic DNA. The TCR beta CDR3 region was amplified using 30 forward and 13 reverse primers. From the multiplex PCR reads, TCRdb called clonotypes with MiXCR, one entry per CDR3 protein. The sample includes fewer than 350,000 distinct CDR3 sequences, more than 40% of them seen just once. The sequenced material came from peripheral blood mononuclear cells (PBMCs). Receptors originate from a man aged 18 to 35 with type 2 diabetes.

The chain is built from TRBV27 and TRBJ1-2; D ambiguous. The CDR3 runs to 13 residues. CDR1 and CDR2 from the germline V gene are MNHEY and SMNVEV (reference sequence). Trimming shortened V by 5 bases and J by 3 bases, and 10 bases separated the two germline ends. The CDR3 DNA reads as TGTGCCAGCAGTCCGCGACTGTACTATGGCTACACCTTC. Residues: CASSPRLYYGYTF.

The chain links TRBV7-9 to TRBJ2-7; 8 nucleotides agree with TRBD1. Trimming cost V 4 bases and J 2 bases; bases outside gene matches: 10. This CDR3 comprises 16 residues. The germline V gene has CDR1 SEHNR and CDR2 FQNEAQ (reference sequence). CDR3 DNA sequence: TGTGCCAGCAGCTCAGTGGACAGGGCTTTCCCCTACGAGCAGTACTTC. Translated: CASSSVDRAFPYEQYF.

The chain recombines TRBV5-5 with TRBJ1-6, with D possibly TRBD1 on 5 matching bases. This CDR3 spans 14 amino acids. Between the trimmed V and J ends, which lost 1 base and 8 bases, there was a span of 10 bases. Per the germline V gene, CDR1 is SGHKS and CDR2 is YYEKEE (reference sequence). Here the CDR3 DNA reads TGTGCCAGCAGCTTGCAGGGCCGGGATTCACCCCTCCACTTT. Amino acids: CASSLQGRDSPLHF.

V is TRBV29-1 and J is TRBJ2-5, with TRBD1 matching 7 bases. Germline CDR1 and CDR2: SQVTM and ANQGSEA. This CDR3 region has 13 residues. After removal of 4 bases from V and 4 bases from J, the junction contained 6 bases not matched to a gene. The CDR3 DNA follows: TGCAGCGTTGCTACAGGGGTGGGAGAGACCCAGTACTTC. The encoded protein is CSVATGVGETQYF.

This clonotype was detected a few times. This chain uses TRBV27 with TRBJ2-2, with 10 bases aligning to TRBD2. This CDR3 has 19 residues. V gave up 2 bases and J gave up 5 bases; unmatched junction bases: 14. Germline V CDR1 and CDR2: MNHEY, SMNVEV (reference sequence). CDR3 sequence: CASSLVASGGHGGTGELFF. The CDR3 nucleotides are TGTGCCAGCAGTTTAGTGGCTAGCGGGGGCCATGGGGGGACCGGGGAGCTGTTTTTT.

This clonotype has only a few counts. The V and J genes are TRBV13 and TRBJ2-6, with 7 bases fitting TRBD1. The CDR3 extends over 15 amino acids. CDR1 is PRHDT and CDR2 is FYEKMQ in the germline V gene (reference sequence). V lost 6 bases and J lost 6; bases outside the gene matches: 8. CDR3 residues: CASRGAGGPANVLTF. The CDR3 DNA reads as TGTGCCAGCAGGGGGGCAGGGGGACCGGCCAACGTCCTGACTTTC.

V is TRBV28 and J is TRBJ1-2, with D possibly TRBD1 on 5 matching bases. V was cut by 7 bases and J by 3 bases, with 9 bases left in between. CDR3 length equals 12 residues. Germline CDR1 MDHEN, CDR2 SYDVKM. The CDR3 here is CASTGGYYGYTF. CDR3 nucleotides: TGTGCCAGCACGGGGGGGTACTATGGCTACACCTTC.

The V gene is TRBV20-1, the J gene TRBJ2-3; D is uncertain. The CDR3 is 12 residues long. V shed 8 bases and J shed 11 bases, with 20 bases lying between them. The germline V gene has CDR1 DFQATT and CDR2 SNEGSKA (reference sequence). The CDR3 nucleotides read TGCAGTATTTCCGCCGGCGTCTATGAGCAGTATTTT. Amino acids: CSISAGVYEQYF.

In this sample, this clonotype turned up a few times. The gene calls are TRBV7-3 and TRBJ2-7; 7 bases agree with TRBD1. The CDR3 loop spans 15 amino acids. Germline-derived CDR1 and CDR2 are SGHTA and FQGTGA. V lost 6 bases, J lost 0 bases, and 8 bases stayed unmatched. CDR3 bases: TGTGCCAGCAGACATCTGTGGGACAGCTCCTACGAGCAGTACTTC. It encodes CASRHLWDSSYEQYF.

This clonotype was seen a handful of times. This chain links TRBV30 with TRBJ2-2, with D possibly being TRBD1 (6 bases). The CDR3 loop spans 14 amino acids. Trimming took 0 bases from V and 7 from J, leaving 12 bases between them. Germline CDR1 is GTSNPN and CDR2 is SVGIG (reference sequence). In nucleotides, the CDR3 is TGTGCCTGGAGTGTGACAGGTGTACTCGGGGAGCTGTTTTTT. Protein sequence: CAWSVTGVLGELFF.

The chain couples TRBV6-5 to TRBJ2-7; D not certain. The V gene lost 4 bases and the J gene lost 2 bases, with 12 bases spanning the gap. CDR3 length equals 14 residues. Germline-derived CDR1 and CDR2 are MNHEY and SVGAGI. The CDR3, as DNA: TGTGCCAGCAGTTGCTCCTACAGTGCCTACGAGCAGTACTTC. It encodes CASSCSYSAYEQYF.

The chain links TRBV15 to TRBJ2-3; D perhaps matches TRBD2 (6 bases). Looked up from germline, CDR1 is LNHNV and CDR2 is YYDKDF (reference sequence). Trimming cost V 0 bases and J 8 bases, with 6 bases left between them. The CDR3 totals 12 residues. The DNA of the CDR3 is TGTGCCACCAGCAGAGAGGGGGGTACGCAGTATTTT. Translation: CATSREGGTQYF.

This clonotype has a handful of counts. The V call is TRBV28, the J call TRBJ1-2; 7 bases map to TRBD1. V gave up 3 bases and J gave up 9 bases; unmatched junction bases: 13. From germline, CDR1 is MDHEN and CDR2 SYDVKM. The CDR3 extends over 15 amino acids. The CDR3 is CASSLRRGGGRRYTF. CDR3 in DNA: TGTGCCAGCAGTTTGAGAAGAGGGGGCGGGAGGCGCTACACCTTC.